The 15 T cell receptor beta chains presented below share a single source sample, sequenced in a study of CD8+CD57+ T cells in acquired aplastic anemia. Patients who underwent sequencing had shown CD8+CD57+ cell expansion by flow cytometry. The template for TCR beta VDJ and CDR3 sequence profiling was genomic DNA. Each CDR3 protein is one row after TCRdb ran MiXCR on the reads. The sample lists more than 150,000 distinct CDR3 sequences, 48% occurring once. Sequences were obtained from sorted CD4+, CD8+, or CD8+CD57+ T cells (not recorded which) from PBMCs. The source of these receptors is a human donor with aplastic anemia.

This clonotype has at least ten counts. The chain joins TRBV7-9 to TRBJ1-2, with D maybe TRBD1 (6 bases). The germline V gene encodes CDR1 SEHNR and CDR2 FQNEAQ (reference sequence). V gave up 6 bases and J gave up 4 bases, with 12 bases separating them. This CDR3 comprises 13 residues. The CDR3 reads CASRGGGPYGYTF. The CDR3 nucleotides read TGTGCCAGCAGAGGAGGGGGTCCCTATGGCTACACCTTC.

In this sample, this clonotype turned up many times. The V and J genes are TRBV2 and TRBJ1-5; D unclear. Germline CDR1 reads SNHLY; CDR2 reads FYNNEI. The CDR3 spans 12 residues. V was cut by 3 bases and J by 4 bases, with 4 bases left in between. This chain's CDR3 is CASSDGNQPQHF. CDR3 DNA: TGTGCCAGCAGTGATGGGAATCAGCCCCAGCATTTT. Based on the CDR3 plus reference TRBV2 and TRBJ1-5, the full variable domain is EPEVTQTPSHQVTQMGQEVILRCVPISNHLYFYWYRQILGQKVEFLVSFYNNEISEKSEIFDDQFSVERPDGSNFTLKIRSTKLEDSAMYFCASSDGNQPQHFGDGTRLSIL.

The chain combines TRBV2 with TRBJ2-7; 9 nucleotides align to TRBD2. The CDR3 is 13 residues long. After removal of 7 bases from V and 3 bases from J, the junction contained 4 bases not matched to a gene. Germline CDR1 is SNHLY and CDR2 is FYNNEI. CDR3 in DNA: TGTGCCAGCATAGCGGGGGAGGGCTACGAGCAGTACTTC. It codes for CASIAGEGYEQYF.

This rearrangement joins TRBV20-1 to TRBJ2-5; D is unclear. This CDR3 comprises 13 residues. Germline V gene lookup returns CDR1 DFQATT and CDR2 SNEGSKA (reference sequence). V lost 4 bases and J 2 bases, leaving 11 bases between the germline ends. In DNA, the CDR3 is TGCAGTGCTACTGCCCTAGGGCAAGAGACCCAGTACTTC. Protein: CSATALGQETQYF.

The table lists this clonotype with many counts. The CDR3 region is CASSRSGSYEQYF. CDR3 coding DNA: TGTGCCAGTAGTAGGTCTGGTTCCTACGAGCAGTACTTC. This chain links TRBV19 with TRBJ2-7; D unresolved. This CDR3 contains 13 residues. CDR1 and CDR2 (germline): LNHDA, SQIVND (reference sequence). Between the trimmed V and J ends, which lost 4 bases and 1 base, there was a span of 8 bases.

In its sample, this clonotype was seen many times. The chain is built from TRBV20-1 and TRBJ1-2; TRBD1 matches at 7 bases. The V segment lost 1 base and the J segment 5 bases; nucleotides outside the gene matches: 7. CDR1 is DFQATT and CDR2 is SNEGSKA in the germline V gene (reference sequence). CDR3 size: 14 residues. CDR3 protein: CSARGAGGRYGYTF. In DNA, the CDR3 is TGCAGTGCTAGAGGGGCAGGGGGTCGATATGGCTACACCTTC.

The chain employs TRBV24-1 and TRBJ1-2; D perhaps matches TRBD1 (6 bases). V was pared by 0 bases and J by 4 bases, with 14 bases between. Germline V CDR1 and CDR2: KGHDR, SFDVKD. CDR3 length: 16 amino acids. This CDR3 is CATSDLGRGHLYGYTF. Written as DNA, the CDR3 is TGTGCCACCAGTGATTTGGGCAGGGGCCACCTCTATGGCTACACCTTC.

This clonotype was seen repeatedly, ten times or more. The V and J genes are TRBV20-1 and TRBJ1-6, with a tentative D call TRBD1 (6 bases). Looked up from germline, CDR1 is DFQATT and CDR2 is SNEGSKA (reference sequence). This CDR3 spans 19 amino acids. Trimming cost V 1 base and J 0 bases, with 19 bases left between them. This CDR3 reads CSARVYSGALSSYNSPLHF. For the CDR3, the DNA is TGCAGTGCTAGAGTTTATTCGGGGGCTCTGAGCTCCTATAATTCACCCCTCCACTTT.

This clonotype occurred a few times. The chain employs TRBV11-3 and TRBJ2-7; possible D gene TRBD2, 5 bases. Germline V gene sequence: CDR1 SGHNT, CDR2 YENEEA. The CDR3 runs 15 residues. V lost 1 base and J 0 bases, leaving 10 bases between the germline ends. In DNA form, the CDR3 reads TGTGCCAGCAGCTTAGGGACGGAGGCCTCCTACGAGCAGTACTTC. Protein sequence: CASSLGTEASYEQYF.

Only a few counts were recorded for this clonotype. This chain connects TRBV7-3 to TRBJ1-1; weak D call: TRBD1 (5 bases). The V gene lost 5 bases and the J gene lost 5 bases, with 12 bases spanning the gap. Germline V gene lookup returns CDR1 SGHTA and CDR2 FQGTGA. The CDR3 runs 13 residues. The CDR3 is CASSRLRETEAFF. The CDR3, as DNA: TGTGCCAGCAGCCGACTCAGGGAAACTGAAGCTTTCTTT. Full variable domain (rest looked up from reference TRBV7-3 and TRBJ1-1): GAGVSQTPSNKVTEKGKYVELRCDPISGHTALYWYRQSLGQGPEFLIYFQGTGAADDSGLPNDRFFAVRPEGSVSTLKIQRTERGDSAVYLCASSRLRETEAFFGQGTRLTVV.

This chain joins TRBV7-3 and TRBJ2-1; D may be TRBD1 (5 bases). The CDR3 runs 15 residues. Germline CDR1 reads SGHTA; CDR2 reads FQGTGA. The V end lost 5 bases, the J end lost 0 bases, and 11 bases lay between the germline ends. The CDR3 protein is CASSPMTASYNEQFF. The CDR3 nucleotides read TGTGCCAGCAGCCCAATGACAGCCTCCTACAATGAGCAGTTCTTC.

The CDR3 nucleotides are TGCAGTGCTAGGAGGACAGGCCGAACAAGCTCCTATAATTCACCCCTCCACTTT. This translates into CSARRTGRTSSYNSPLHF. This chain links TRBV20-1 with TRBJ1-6; 7 positions agree with TRBD1. V was pared by 3 bases and J by 0 bases, with 11 bases of the junction left unmatched. CDR1 and CDR2 (germline): DFQATT, SNEGSKA (reference sequence). The CDR3 extends over 18 amino acids.

The V gene is TRBV12-3 or TRBV12-4, the J gene TRBJ1-1, with D perhaps TRBD1 (6 bases). The CDR3 spans 13 residues. Between the trimmed V and J ends, which lost 7 bases and 5 bases, there was a span of 14 bases. The DNA of the CDR3 is TGTGCCAGCAAGCAAGGGGGAGGGACTGAAGCTTTCTTT. Translation gives CASKQGGGTEAFF.

The chain employs TRBV5-6 and TRBJ2-1; maybe TRBD2 (6 bases). CDR1 and CDR2 from the germline V gene are SGHDT and YYEEEE. The CDR3 extends over 12 amino acids. Trimming cost V 0 bases and J 10 bases, with 8 bases left between them. CDR3 in DNA: TGTGCCAGCAGCTTGGGGCGGGGAGAGCAGTTCTTC. Protein product: CASSLGRGEQFF.

A few counts support this clonotype. The chain carries TRBV20-1 and TRBJ2-5; D is unresolved. Germline V CDR1 and CDR2: DFQATT, SNEGSKA (reference sequence). This CDR3 contains 11 residues. V lost 3 bases and J 5 bases, leaving 7 bases between the germline ends. In DNA form, the CDR3 reads TGCAGTGCTAGTCAACGGGAGACCCAGTACTTC. Translated: CSASQRETQYF.